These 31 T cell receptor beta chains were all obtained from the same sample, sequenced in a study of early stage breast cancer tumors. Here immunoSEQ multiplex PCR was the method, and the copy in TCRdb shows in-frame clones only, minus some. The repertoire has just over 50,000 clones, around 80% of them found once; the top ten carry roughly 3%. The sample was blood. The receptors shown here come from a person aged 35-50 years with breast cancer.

CDR3 region: CASSEGIGGANYGYTF. The CDR3 DNA reads as TGTGCCAGCAGTGAAGGAATAGGGGGCGCTAACTATGGCTACACCTTC. This rearrangement joins TRBV2 to TRBJ1-2; 7 bases agree with TRBD1. Germline CDR1 is SNHLY and CDR2 is FYNNEI. V lost 1 base and J lost 0; bases outside the gene matches: 5. This CDR3 region has 16 residues.

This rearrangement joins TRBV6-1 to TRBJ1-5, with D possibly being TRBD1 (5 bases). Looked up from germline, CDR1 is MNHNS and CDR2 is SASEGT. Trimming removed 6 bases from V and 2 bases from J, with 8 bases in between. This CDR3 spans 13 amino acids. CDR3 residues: CASRGDGNQPQHF. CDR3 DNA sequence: TGTGCCAGCAGGGGGGATGGCAATCAGCCCCAGCATTTT.

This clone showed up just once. CDR3 in DNA: TGCAGTGCCCGTGAATCTAGTGAGCAGTTCTTC. Its protein is CSARESSEQFF. The chain joins TRBV20-1 to TRBJ2-1; D is undetermined. This CDR3 has 11 residues. Trimming pared 6 bases from V and 9 bases from J, leaving 12 bases between. Germline CDR1 and CDR2: DFQATT and SNEGSKA (reference sequence).

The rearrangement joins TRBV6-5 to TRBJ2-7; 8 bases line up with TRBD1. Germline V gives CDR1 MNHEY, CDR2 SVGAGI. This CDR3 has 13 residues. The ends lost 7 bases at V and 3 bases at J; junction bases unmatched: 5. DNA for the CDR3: TGTGCCAGCAAAAGGGACAGGTTCTACGAGCAGTACTTC. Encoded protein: CASKRDRFYEQYF.

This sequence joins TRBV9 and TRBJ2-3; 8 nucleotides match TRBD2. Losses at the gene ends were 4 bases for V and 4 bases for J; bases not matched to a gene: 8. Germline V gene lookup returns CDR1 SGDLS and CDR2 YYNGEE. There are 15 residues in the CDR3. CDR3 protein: CASSTAGTRADTQYF. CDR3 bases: TGTGCCAGCAGCACGGCCGGGACTAGAGCAGATACGCAGTATTTT. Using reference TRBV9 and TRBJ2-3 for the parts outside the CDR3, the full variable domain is DSGVTQTPKHLITATGQRVTLRCSPRSGDLSVYWYQQSLDQGLQFLIQYYNGEERAKGNILERFSAQQFPDLHSELNLSSLELGDSALYFCASSTAGTRADTQYFGPGTRLTVL.

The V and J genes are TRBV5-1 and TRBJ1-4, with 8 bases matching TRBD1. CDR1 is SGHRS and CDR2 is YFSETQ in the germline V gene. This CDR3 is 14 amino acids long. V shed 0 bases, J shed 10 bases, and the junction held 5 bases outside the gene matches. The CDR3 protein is CASSLDPGGGKLFF. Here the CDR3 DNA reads TGCGCCAGCAGCTTGGACCCAGGGGGCGGAAAACTGTTTTTT.

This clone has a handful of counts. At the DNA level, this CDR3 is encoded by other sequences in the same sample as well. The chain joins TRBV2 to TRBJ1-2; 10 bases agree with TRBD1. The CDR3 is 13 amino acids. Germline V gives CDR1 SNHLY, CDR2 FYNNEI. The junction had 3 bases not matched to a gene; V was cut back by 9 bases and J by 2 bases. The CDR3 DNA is TGTGCCAGTCGGGACAGGGGAAACTATGGCTACACCTTC. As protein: CASRDRGNYGYTF. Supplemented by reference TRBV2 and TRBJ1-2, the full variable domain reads EPEVTQTPSHQVTQMGQEVILRCVPISNHLYFYWYRQILGQKVEFLVSFYNNEISEKSEIFDDQFSVERPDGSNFTLKIRSTKLEDSAMYFCASRDRGNYGYTFGSGTRLTVV.

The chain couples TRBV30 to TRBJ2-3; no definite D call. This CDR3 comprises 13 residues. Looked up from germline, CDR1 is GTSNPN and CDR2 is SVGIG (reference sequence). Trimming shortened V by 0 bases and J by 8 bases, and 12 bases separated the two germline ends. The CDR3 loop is CAWSVQSYGTQYF. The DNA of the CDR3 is TGTGCCTGGAGTGTCCAGTCGTATGGTACGCAGTATTTT.

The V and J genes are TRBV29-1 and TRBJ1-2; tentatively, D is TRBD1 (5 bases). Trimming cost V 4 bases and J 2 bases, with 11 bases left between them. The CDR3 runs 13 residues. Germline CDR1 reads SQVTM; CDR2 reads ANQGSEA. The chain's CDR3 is CSVVSTDNYGYTF. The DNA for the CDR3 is TGCAGCGTTGTTTCGACAGACAACTATGGCTACACCTTC.

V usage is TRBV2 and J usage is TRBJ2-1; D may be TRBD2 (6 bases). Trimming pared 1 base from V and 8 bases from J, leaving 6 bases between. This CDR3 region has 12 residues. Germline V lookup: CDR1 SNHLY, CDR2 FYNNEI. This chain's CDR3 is CASSEGRDEQFF. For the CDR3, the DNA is TGTGCCAGCAGTGAAGGGAGGGATGAGCAGTTCTTC.

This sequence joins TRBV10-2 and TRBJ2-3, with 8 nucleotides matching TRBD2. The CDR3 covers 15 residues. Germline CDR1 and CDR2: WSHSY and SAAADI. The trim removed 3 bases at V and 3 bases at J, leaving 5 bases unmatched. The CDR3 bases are TGCGCCAGCAGTGAAGCGGGAGAAGGGACAGATACGCAGTATTTT. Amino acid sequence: CASSEAGEGTDTQYF.

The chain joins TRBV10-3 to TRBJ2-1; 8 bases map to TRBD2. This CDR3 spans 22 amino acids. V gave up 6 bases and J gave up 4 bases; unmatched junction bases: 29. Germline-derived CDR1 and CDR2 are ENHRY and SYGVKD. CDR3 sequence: CAIRSITAGGLAGPTRYNEQFF. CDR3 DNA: TGTGCCATCAGAAGCATCACGGCCGGCGGGCTAGCGGGCCCGACGAGGTACAATGAGCAGTTCTTC.

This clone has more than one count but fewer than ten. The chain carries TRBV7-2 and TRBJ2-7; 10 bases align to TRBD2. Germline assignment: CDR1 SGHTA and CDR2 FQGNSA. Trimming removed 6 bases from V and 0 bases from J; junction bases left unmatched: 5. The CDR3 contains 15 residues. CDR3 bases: TGTGCCAGCAGTTACTCTAGCGGGAGCTCCTACGAGCAGTACTTC. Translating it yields CASSYSSGSSYEQYF.

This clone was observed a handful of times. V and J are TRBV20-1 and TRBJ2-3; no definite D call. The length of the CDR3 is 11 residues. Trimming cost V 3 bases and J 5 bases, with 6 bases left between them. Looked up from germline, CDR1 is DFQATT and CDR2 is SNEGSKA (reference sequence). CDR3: CSARWLDTQYF. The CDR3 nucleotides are TGCAGTGCTAGGTGGTTAGATACGCAGTATTTT.

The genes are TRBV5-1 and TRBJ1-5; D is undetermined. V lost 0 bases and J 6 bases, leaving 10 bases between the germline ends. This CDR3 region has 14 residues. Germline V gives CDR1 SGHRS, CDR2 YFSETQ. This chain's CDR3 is CASSLGIDGQPQHF. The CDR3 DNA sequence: TGCGCCAGCAGCTTGGGGATCGATGGTCAGCCCCAGCATTTT.

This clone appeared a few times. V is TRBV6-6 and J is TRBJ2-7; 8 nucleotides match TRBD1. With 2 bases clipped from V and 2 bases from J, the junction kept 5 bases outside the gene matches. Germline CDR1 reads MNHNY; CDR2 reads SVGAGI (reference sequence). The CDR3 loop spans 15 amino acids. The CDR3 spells CASSYHRDRTYEQYF. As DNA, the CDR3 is TGTGCCAGCAGTTACCACCGGGACAGGACCTACGAGCAGTACTTC.

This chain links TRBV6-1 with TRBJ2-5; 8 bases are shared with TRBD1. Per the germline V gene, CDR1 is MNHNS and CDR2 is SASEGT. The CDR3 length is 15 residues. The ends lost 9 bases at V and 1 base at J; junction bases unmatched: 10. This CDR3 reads CARTDRVGPQETQYF. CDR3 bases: TGTGCCAGGACGGACAGGGTGGGCCCCCAAGAGACCCAGTACTTC.

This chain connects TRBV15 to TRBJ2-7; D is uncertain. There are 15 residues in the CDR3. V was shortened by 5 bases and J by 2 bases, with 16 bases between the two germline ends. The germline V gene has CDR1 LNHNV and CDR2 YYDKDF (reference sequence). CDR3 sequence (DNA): TGTGCCACCAGCCAATACGGTGAGCTAACCTACGAGCAGTACTTC. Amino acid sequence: CATSQYGELTYEQYF.

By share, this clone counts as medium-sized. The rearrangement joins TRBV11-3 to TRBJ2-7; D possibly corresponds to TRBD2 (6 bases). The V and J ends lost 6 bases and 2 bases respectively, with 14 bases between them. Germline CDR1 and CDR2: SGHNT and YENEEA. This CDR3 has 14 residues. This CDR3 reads CASRSREQPYEQYF. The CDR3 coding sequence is TGTGCCAGCAGGTCCCGGGAGCAGCCCTACGAGCAGTACTTC.

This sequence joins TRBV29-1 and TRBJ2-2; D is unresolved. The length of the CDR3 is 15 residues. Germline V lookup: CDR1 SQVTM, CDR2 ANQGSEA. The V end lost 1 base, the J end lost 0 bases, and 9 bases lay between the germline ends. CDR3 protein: CSVEAPGANTGELFF. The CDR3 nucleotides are TGCAGCGTTGAAGCCCCCGGCGCGAACACCGGGGAGCTGTTTTTT.

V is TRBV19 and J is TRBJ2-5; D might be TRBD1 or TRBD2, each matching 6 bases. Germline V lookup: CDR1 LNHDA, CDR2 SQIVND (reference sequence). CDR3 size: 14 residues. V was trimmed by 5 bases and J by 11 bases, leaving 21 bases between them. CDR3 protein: CASSLTRGDREQYF. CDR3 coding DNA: TGTGCCAGTAGTCTCACTAGGGGGGATCGGGAGCAGTACTTC.

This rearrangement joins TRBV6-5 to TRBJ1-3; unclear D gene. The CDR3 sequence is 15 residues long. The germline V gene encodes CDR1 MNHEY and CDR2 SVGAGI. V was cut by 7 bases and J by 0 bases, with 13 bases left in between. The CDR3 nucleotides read TGTGCCAGCACCGAAGGTAGTGGCTCTGGAAACACCATATATTTT. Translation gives CASTEGSGSGNTIYF.

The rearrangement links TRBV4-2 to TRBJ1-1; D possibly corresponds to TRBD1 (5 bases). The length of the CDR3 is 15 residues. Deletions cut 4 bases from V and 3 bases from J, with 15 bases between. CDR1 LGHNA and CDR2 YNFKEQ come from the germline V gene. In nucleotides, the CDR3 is TGTGCCAGCAGCCGGCCCCGGGGGGAGGACACTGAAGCTTTCTTT. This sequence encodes CASSRPRGEDTEAFF.

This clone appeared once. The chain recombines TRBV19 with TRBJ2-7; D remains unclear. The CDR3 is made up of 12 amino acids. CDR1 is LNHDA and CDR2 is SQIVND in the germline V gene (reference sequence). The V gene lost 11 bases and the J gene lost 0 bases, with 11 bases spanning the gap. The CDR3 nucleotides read TGTGCCCCTCCAAACGGCTCCTACGAGCAGTACTTC. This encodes CAPPNGSYEQYF.

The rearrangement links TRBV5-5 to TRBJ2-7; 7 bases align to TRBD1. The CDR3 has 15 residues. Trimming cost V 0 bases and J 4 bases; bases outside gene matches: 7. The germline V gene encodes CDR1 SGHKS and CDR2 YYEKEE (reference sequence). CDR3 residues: CASSLVWDSYYEQYF. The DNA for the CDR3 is TGTGCCAGCAGCTTGGTTTGGGACAGTTATTACGAGCAGTACTTC. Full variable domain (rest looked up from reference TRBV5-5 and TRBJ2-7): DAGVTQSPTHLIKTRGQQVTLRCSPISGHKSVSWYQQVLGQGPQFIFQYYEKEERGRGNFPDRFSARQFPNYSSELNVNALLLGDSALYLCASSLVWDSYYEQYFGPGTRLTVT.

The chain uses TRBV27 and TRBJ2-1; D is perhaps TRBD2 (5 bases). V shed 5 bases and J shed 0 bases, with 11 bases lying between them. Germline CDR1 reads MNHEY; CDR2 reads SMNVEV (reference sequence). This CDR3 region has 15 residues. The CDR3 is CASSRGLRSYNEQFF. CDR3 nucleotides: TGTGCCAGCAGTCGTGGACTCCGCTCCTACAATGAGCAGTTCTTC.

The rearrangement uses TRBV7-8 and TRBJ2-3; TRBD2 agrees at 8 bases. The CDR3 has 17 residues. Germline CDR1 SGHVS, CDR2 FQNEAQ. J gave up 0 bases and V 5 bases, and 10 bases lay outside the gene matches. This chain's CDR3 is CASSPHFSGTSTDTQYF. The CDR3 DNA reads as TGTGCCAGCAGCCCCCACTTTAGCGGGACTAGCACAGATACGCAGTATTTT.

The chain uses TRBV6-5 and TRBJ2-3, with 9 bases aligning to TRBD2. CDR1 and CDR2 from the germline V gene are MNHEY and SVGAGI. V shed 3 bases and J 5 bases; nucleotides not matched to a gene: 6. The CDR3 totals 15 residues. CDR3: CASSYFSGRKDTQYF. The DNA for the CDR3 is TGTGCCAGCAGTTATTTTAGCGGGAGAAAAGATACGCAGTATTTT.

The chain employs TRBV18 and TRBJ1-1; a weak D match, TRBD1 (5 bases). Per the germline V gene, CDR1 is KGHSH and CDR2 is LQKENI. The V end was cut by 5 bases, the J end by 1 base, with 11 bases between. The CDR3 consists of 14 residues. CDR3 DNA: TGTGCCAGCTCAACACGGGGGGGGAACACTGAAGCTTTCTTT. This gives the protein CASSTRGGNTEAFF.

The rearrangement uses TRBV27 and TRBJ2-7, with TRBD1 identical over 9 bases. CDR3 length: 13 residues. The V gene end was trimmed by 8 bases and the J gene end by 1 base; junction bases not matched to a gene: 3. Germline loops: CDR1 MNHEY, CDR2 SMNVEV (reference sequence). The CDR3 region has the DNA TGTGCCAGCTGGGACAGGGATTCCTACGAGCAGTACTTC. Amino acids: CASWDRDSYEQYF.

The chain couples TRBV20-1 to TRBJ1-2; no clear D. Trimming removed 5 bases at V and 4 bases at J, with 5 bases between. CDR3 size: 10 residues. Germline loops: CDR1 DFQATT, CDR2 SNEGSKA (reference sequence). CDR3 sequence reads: CSARPYGYTF. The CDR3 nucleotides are TGCAGTGCTCGACCCTATGGCTACACCTTC.